This T cell receptor (beta chain) was sequenced during a study of blood T cell repertoires in COVID-19. Libraries were prepared by immunoSEQ multiplex PCR; TCRdb keeps only in-frame clonotypes and omits some of them. The table records 95,000 to 100,000 clones, about 90% of them present only once. Losses at the gene ends were 0 bases for V and 5 bases for J; bases not matched to a gene: 9. Germline CDR1 is SGDLS and CDR2 is YYNGEE. The CDR3 runs to 16 residues. The material sequenced was peripheral blood. The rearrangement uses TRBV9 and TRBJ2-5, with TRBD1 identical over 8 bases. This TCR derives from a woman in her thirties with acute or convalescent COVID-19. CDR3 amino acids: CASSVAPTGGSETQYF. The CDR3 DNA is TGTGCCAGCAGCGTAGCTCCCACAGGGGGTAGCGAGACCCAGTACTTC.